A selection of T cell receptor beta chains follows, all from one sample in a study of beta chain features in type 1 diabetes. Method: immunoSEQ multiplex PCR; TCRdb's copy keeps in-frame clones and lacks some. The table has under 300,000 clones, approximately 13% seen once; the top ten hold approximately 0.018%. Sequenced input: naive CD4+ T cells from blood. The receptors were gathered from a man between 25 and 39 years old with type 1 diabetes. Both conserved end residues are part of each CDR3. For some rows the clone size is stated as once, few or many, or as a class when expanded; others skip it.

v_call: TRBV29-1; clone_size: -; j_call: TRBJ2-7; cdr3_aa: CSVGQGSYEQYF
v_call: TRBV19; clone_size: -; j_call: TRBJ1-5; cdr3_aa: CASRMTGGYQPQHF
v_call: TRBV23-1; clone_size: -; j_call: TRBJ2-2; cdr3_aa: CASSQLRLDIRNTGELFF
v_call: TRBV5-4; clone_size: -; j_call: TRBJ2-1; cdr3_aa: CASSLGGQVYNEQFF
v_call: TRBV6-6; clone_size: -; j_call: TRBJ2-7; cdr3_aa: CASTTTGPLSEQYF
v_call: TRBV6-1; clone_size: -; j_call: TRBJ2-7; cdr3_aa: CASRGVGEQYF
v_call: TRBV7-9; clone_size: -; j_call: TRBJ2-6; cdr3_aa: CASSPGAISGANVLTF
v_call: TRBV27; clone_size: -; j_call: TRBJ2-7; cdr3_aa: CASSPGGTYEQYF
v_call: TRBV27; clone_size: -; j_call: TRBJ1-1; cdr3_aa: CASMTTRNTEAFF
v_call: TRBV29-1; clone_size: -; j_call: TRBJ1-1; cdr3_aa: CSAHGGRGMNTEAFF
v_call: TRBV5-1; clone_size: few; j_call: TRBJ2-5; cdr3_aa: CASSYHGAEETQYF
v_call: TRBV7-9; clone_size: few; j_call: TRBJ2-3; cdr3_aa: CASSRRTSGASTDTQYF
v_call: TRBV14; clone_size: -; j_call: TRBJ2-7; cdr3_aa: CASSQDPAGREQYF
v_call: TRBV19; clone_size: -; j_call: TRBJ1-4; cdr3_aa: CASSTLPGQGNEKLFF
v_call: TRBV5-1; clone_size: -; j_call: TRBJ2-3; cdr3_aa: CASRPTSGSTDTQYF
v_call: TRBV29-1; clone_size: -; j_call: TRBJ2-2; cdr3_aa: CSARGSSGYTGELFF
v_call: TRBV29-1; clone_size: few; j_call: TRBJ2-7; cdr3_aa: CSVEDRQLAGTNYEQYF
v_call: TRBV30; clone_size: few; j_call: TRBJ2-7; cdr3_aa: CAGRQGSEQYF
v_call: TRBV7-2; clone_size: -; j_call: TRBJ1-1; cdr3_aa: CASVSGTGPTEAFF
v_call: TRBV6-1; clone_size: -; j_call: TRBJ2-7; cdr3_aa: CASSEARTGNNEQYF
v_call: TRBV30; clone_size: few; j_call: TRBJ2-2; cdr3_aa: CAWSVASPAGELFF
v_call: TRBV6-1; clone_size: few; j_call: TRBJ2-7; cdr3_aa: CASSEAQGAPYEQYF
v_call: TRBV11-2; clone_size: few; j_call: TRBJ2-7; cdr3_aa: CASSLDRGRSNYEQYF
v_call: TRBV9; clone_size: few; j_call: TRBJ2-7; cdr3_aa: CASVHSRSPSRYEQYF
v_call: TRBV18; clone_size: few; j_call: TRBJ2-5; cdr3_aa: CASSPLRAGETQYF
v_call: TRBV6-5; clone_size: -; j_call: TRBJ2-7; cdr3_aa: CASKGGDTTYEQYF
v_call: TRBV18; clone_size: -; j_call: TRBJ2-1; cdr3_aa: CASSFTGTDNEQFF
v_call: TRBV15; clone_size: few; j_call: TRBJ1-1; cdr3_aa: CATSGDRLNTEAFF
v_call: TRBV27; clone_size: few; j_call: TRBJ2-7; cdr3_aa: CASGDRDTTYEQYF
v_call: TRBV29-1; clone_size: -; j_call: TRBJ1-2; cdr3_aa: CSVNGGGGYTF
v_call: TRBV4-1; clone_size: few; j_call: TRBJ1-3; cdr3_aa: CASSQQSWTEMVRNTIYF
v_call: TRBV4-1; clone_size: -; j_call: TRBJ2-2; cdr3_aa: CASSPGQGANTGELFF
v_call: TRBV11-2; clone_size: few; j_call: TRBJ1-6; cdr3_aa: CASSLGARGGSNSPLHF
v_call: TRBV6-5; clone_size: few; j_call: TRBJ1-5; cdr3_aa: CASSASGGEQPQHF
v_call: TRBV5-5; clone_size: -; j_call: TRBJ1-5; cdr3_aa: CASSPGTEISNQPQHF
v_call: TRBV7-2; clone_size: few; j_call: TRBJ2-7; cdr3_aa: CASSLGATSGSRGSYEQYF
v_call: TRBV5-1; clone_size: -; j_call: TRBJ2-3; cdr3_aa: CASSLVPGTDTQYF
v_call: TRBV7-2; clone_size: -; j_call: TRBJ2-5; cdr3_aa: CASSLGDNLGTQYF
v_call: TRBV6-5; clone_size: few; j_call: TRBJ2-5; cdr3_aa: CASRRDRAGQETQYF
v_call: TRBV30; clone_size: few; j_call: TRBJ1-1; cdr3_aa: CAWSDSYDTEAFF
v_call: TRBV5-1; clone_size: few; j_call: TRBJ2-5; cdr3_aa: CASSLEPGRGQETQYF
v_call: TRBV29-1; clone_size: few; j_call: TRBJ2-7; cdr3_aa: CSVRRQANSYEQYF
v_call: TRBV4-1; clone_size: -; j_call: TRBJ2-7; cdr3_aa: CASSQTGAVYEQYF
v_call: TRBV7-9; clone_size: few; j_call: TRBJ1-1; cdr3_aa: CASSLVPYTGSTEAFF
v_call: TRBV25-1; clone_size: -; j_call: TRBJ1-3; cdr3_aa: CASSESGAGNTIYF
v_call: TRBV9; clone_size: -; j_call: TRBJ2-1; cdr3_aa: CASSVLAGAYNEQFF
v_call: TRBV9; clone_size: few; j_call: TRBJ1-1; cdr3_aa: CASSPDRGTEAFF
v_call: TRBV19; clone_size: -; j_call: TRBJ2-5; cdr3_aa: CASTRTSGGTSGTQYF
v_call: TRBV4-2; clone_size: few; j_call: TRBJ1-2; cdr3_aa: CASSQDRQGKGYGYTF
v_call: TRBV5-4; clone_size: few; j_call: TRBJ2-3; cdr3_aa: CASNLAGARADTQYF
v_call: TRBV4-1; clone_size: -; j_call: TRBJ2-7; cdr3_aa: CASSLGLAGATYEQYF
v_call: TRBV5-1; clone_size: -; j_call: TRBJ2-5; cdr3_aa: CASKLEGEETQYF
v_call: TRBV6-5; clone_size: -; j_call: TRBJ1-5; cdr3_aa: CASSRSGTTGQPQHF
v_call: TRBV29-1; clone_size: few; j_call: TRBJ1-1; cdr3_aa: CSVAEQGNTEAFF
v_call: TRBV6-5; clone_size: -; j_call: TRBJ1-5; cdr3_aa: CASSTGDGNQPQHF
v_call: TRBV10-3; clone_size: few; j_call: TRBJ2-3; cdr3_aa: CAISETSNRGTDTQYF
v_call: TRBV19; clone_size: -; j_call: TRBJ2-1; cdr3_aa: CASSLGGQKYNEQFF
v_call: TRBV9; clone_size: -; j_call: TRBJ2-5; cdr3_aa: CASSAGVASGGQETQYF
v_call: TRBV25-1; clone_size: -; j_call: TRBJ2-3; cdr3_aa: CASSPPGLAGRDTQYF